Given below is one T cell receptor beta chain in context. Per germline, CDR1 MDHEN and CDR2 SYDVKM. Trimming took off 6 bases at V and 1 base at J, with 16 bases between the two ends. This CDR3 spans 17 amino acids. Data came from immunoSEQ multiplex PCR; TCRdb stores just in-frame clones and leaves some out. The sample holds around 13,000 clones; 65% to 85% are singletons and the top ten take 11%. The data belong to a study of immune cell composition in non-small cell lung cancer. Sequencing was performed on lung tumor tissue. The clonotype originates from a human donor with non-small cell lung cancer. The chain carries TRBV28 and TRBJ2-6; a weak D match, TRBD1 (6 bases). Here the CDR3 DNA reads TGTGCCAGCAGGCGCGCTAGCACAGGGTCTGGGGCCAACGTCCTGACTTTC. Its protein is CASRRASTGSGANVLTF.